This entry features one T cell receptor beta chain sequence. Its antigen remains unknown. The data are from a study of shared clonotypes between healthy human individuals. About the research overall: With ages of 18 to 49, the donors were a couple of women and three men.

Study-level results: The study generally estimated greater richness for naive than memory subsets. The four-donor shared clonotypes exceeded non-shared clonotypes in generation probability, with non-shared ones scoring lower.

An even split of each subset's genomic DNA across several immunoSEQ plates was performed. The data were produced by immunoSEQ multiplex PCR, yet TCRdb's version contains in-frame clones alone and is incomplete. The table includes around 510,000 clones, approximately 95% detected once. Looked up from germline, CDR1 is LNHDA and CDR2 is SQIVND (reference sequence). The CDR3 spans 13 residues. V lost 6 bases to trimming and J lost 2 bases, with 10 bases between them. This chain links TRBV19 with TRBJ1-2, with D uncertain. The TCR sequence derives from a woman aged 25 to 39 in good health. Material: naive CD4+ T cells sorted from blood. Subset noted: CD45RA+ positively selected. CDR3 DNA: TGTGCCAGTAGCTTACTCGTCAACTATGGCTACACCTTC. This sequence encodes CASSLLVNYGYTF. The variable domain in full, with the rest retrieved from reference TRBV19 and TRBJ1-2, is DGGITQSPKYLFRKEGQNVTLSCEQNLNHDAMYWYRQDPGQGLRLIYYSQIVNDFQKGDIAEGYSVSREKKESFPLTVTSAQKNPTAFYLCASSLLVNYGYTFGSGTRLTVV.